This T cell receptor beta chain appears in the sequencing data of a study of T cell responses to AZD1222 COVID-19 vaccine. Using immunoSEQ multiplex PCR, the repertoire was profiled, and TCRdb retains in-frame clones only, with some absent. The sample has 110,000 to 150,000 clones, approximately 90% seen once. On this clone itself: What it binds is unknown.

Findings and limits, study-wide: Sampled repertoires all dated from after the peak T cell response.

The sequence was obtained from an adult who received the AZD1222 COVID-19 vaccine. The sample consisted of peripheral blood, taken 28 days after the second AZD1222 dose.

The CDR3 coding sequence is TGTGCCAGCAGTAGGGACACAGGGGATACGCAGTATTTT. Translation gives CASSRDTGDTQYF. This chain joins TRBV6-2 or TRBV6-3 and TRBJ2-3, with D tentatively TRBD1 (6 bases). V was trimmed by 5 bases and J by 6 bases, leaving 12 bases between them. The CDR3 contains 13 residues. Germline CDR1 and CDR2: MNHEY and SVGEGT.